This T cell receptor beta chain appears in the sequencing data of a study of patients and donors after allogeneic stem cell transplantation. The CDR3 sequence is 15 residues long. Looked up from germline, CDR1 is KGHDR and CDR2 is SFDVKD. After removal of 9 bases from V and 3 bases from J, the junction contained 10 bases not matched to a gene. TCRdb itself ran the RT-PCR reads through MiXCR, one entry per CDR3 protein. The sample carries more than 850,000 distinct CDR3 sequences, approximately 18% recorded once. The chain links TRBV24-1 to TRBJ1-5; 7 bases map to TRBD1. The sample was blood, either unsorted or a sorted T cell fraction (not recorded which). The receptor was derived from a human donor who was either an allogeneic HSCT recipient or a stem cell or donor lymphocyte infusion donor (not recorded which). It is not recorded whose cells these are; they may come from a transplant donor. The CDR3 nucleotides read TGTGCCACCGTACAGGGGAGATCGGACAATCAGCCCCAGCATTTT. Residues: CATVQGRSDNQPQHF.